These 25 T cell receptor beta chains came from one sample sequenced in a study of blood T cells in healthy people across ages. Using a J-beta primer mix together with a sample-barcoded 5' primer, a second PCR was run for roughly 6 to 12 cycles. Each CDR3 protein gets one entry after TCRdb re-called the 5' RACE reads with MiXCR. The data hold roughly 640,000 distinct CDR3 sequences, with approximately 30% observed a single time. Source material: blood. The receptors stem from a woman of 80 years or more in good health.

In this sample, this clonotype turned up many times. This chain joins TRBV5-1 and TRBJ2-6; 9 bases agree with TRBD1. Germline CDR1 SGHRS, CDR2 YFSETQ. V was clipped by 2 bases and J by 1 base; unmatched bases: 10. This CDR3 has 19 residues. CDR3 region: CASSFSGTGLGSGANVLTF. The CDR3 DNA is TGCGCCAGCAGCTTCTCCGGGACAGGGCTCGGGTCTGGGGCCAACGTCCTGACTTTC.

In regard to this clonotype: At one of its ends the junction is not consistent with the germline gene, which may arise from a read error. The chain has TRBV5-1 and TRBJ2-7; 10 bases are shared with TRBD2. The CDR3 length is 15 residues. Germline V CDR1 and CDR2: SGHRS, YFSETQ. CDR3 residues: CVSSLAGASYNEQYF. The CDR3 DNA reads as TGCGTCAGCAGCCTAGCGGGGGCCTCCTACAATGAGCAGTACTTC.

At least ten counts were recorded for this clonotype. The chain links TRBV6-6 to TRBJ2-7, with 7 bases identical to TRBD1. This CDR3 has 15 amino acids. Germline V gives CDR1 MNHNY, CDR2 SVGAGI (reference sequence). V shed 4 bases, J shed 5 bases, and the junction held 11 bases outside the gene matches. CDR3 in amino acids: CASSFPTRQGDEQYF. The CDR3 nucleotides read TGTGCCAGCAGTTTTCCCACCCGACAGGGTGACGAGCAGTACTTC.

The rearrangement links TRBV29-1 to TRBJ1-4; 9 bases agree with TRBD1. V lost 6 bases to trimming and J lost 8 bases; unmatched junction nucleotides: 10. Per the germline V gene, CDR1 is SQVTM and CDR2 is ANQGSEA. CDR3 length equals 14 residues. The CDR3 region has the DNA TGCAGCGTCACAGGGGGCGCGGTGAGAGAAAAACTGTTTTTT. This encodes CSVTGGAVREKLFF. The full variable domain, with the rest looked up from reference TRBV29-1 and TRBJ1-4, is SAVISQKPSRDICQRGTSLTIQCQVDSQVTMMFWYRQQPGQSLTLIATANQGSEATYESGFVIDKFPISRPNLTFSTLTVSNMSPEDSSIYLCSVTGGAVREKLFFGSGTQLSVL.

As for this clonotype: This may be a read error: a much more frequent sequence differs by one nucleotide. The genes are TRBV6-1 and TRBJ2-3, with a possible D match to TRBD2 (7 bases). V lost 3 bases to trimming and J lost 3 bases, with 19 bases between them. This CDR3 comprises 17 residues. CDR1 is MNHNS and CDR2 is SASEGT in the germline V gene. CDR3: CASSDTGRGVRTDTQYF. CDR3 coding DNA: TGTGCCAGCAGTGATACAGGGAGGGGAGTTCGGACAGATACGCAGTATTTT.

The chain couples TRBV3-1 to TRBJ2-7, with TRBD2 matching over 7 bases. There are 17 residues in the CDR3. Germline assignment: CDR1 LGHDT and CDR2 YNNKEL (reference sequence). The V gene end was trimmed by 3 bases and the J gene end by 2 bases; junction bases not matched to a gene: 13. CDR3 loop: CASSQRTGGLSPYEQYF. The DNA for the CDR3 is TGTGCCAGCAGCCAGCGGACGGGGGGACTTAGCCCCTACGAGCAGTACTTC.

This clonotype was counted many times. This chain's CDR3 is CASSEALDGEVSDTQYF. The CDR3 coding sequence is TGTGCCAGCAGTGAAGCGTTGGACGGGGAGGTTTCAGATACGCAGTATTTT. The chain is built from TRBV2 and TRBJ2-3; a possible D gene is TRBD2 (6 bases). CDR3 length: 17 residues. Germline V CDR1 and CDR2: SNHLY, FYNNEI. V lost 0 bases and J 4 bases, leaving 17 bases between the germline ends.

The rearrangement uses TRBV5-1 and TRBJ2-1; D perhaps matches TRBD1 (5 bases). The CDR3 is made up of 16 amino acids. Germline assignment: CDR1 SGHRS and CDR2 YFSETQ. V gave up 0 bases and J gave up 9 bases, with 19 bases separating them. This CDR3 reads CASSLAQGYVQGEQFF. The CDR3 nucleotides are TGCGCCAGCAGCTTGGCTCAGGGCTATGTGCAGGGTGAGCAGTTCTTC.

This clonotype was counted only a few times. Here the CDR3 DNA reads TGTGCCTGGAACCATATCGACTCGGGCACGCAGTATTTT. This codes for CAWNHIDSGTQYF. This chain uses TRBV30 with TRBJ2-3; D gene uncertain. Looked up from germline, CDR1 is GTSNPN and CDR2 is SVGIG (reference sequence). V lost 4 bases and J lost 9, with 17 bases in between. The length of the CDR3 is 13 residues.

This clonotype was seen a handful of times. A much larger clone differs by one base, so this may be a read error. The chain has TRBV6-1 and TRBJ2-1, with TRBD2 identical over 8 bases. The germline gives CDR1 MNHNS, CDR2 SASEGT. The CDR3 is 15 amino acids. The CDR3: CTSSEVRGGRGEQFF. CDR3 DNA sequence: TGTACCAGCAGTGAAGTACGGGGGGGCCGAGGGGAGCAGTTCTTC.

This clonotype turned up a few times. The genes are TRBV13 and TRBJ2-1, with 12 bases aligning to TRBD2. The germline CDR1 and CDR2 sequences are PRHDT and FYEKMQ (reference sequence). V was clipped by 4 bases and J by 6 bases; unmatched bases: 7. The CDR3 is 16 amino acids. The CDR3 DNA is TGTGCCAGCAGCTCCCGGGCTAGCGGGGGGGCCAATGAGCAGTTCTTC. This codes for CASSSRASGGANEQFF.

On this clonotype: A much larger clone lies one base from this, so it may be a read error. The CDR3 nucleotides read TGTGCCAGCAGTCTCCCGGACCCCTCCTCCTACGAGCAGTACTTC. Translation gives CASSLPDPSSYEQYF. The V call is TRBV6-2 or TRBV6-3, the J call TRBJ2-7; no definite D call. Germline V gene data show CDR1 as MNHEY and CDR2 as SVGEGT. The ends were cut back, 5 bases at V and 0 bases at J, with 14 bases in the middle. There are 15 residues in the CDR3.

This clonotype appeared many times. The CDR3 reads CSATPTSGVYNEQFF. The CDR3 DNA sequence: TGCAGTGCTACACCGACTAGCGGGGTGTACAATGAGCAGTTCTTC. This chain connects TRBV20-1 to TRBJ2-1; 11 positions agree with TRBD2. The V and J ends lost 4 bases and 4 bases, in that order; junction bases with no gene match: 6. This CDR3 contains 15 residues. Germline CDR1 is DFQATT and CDR2 is SNEGSKA (reference sequence).

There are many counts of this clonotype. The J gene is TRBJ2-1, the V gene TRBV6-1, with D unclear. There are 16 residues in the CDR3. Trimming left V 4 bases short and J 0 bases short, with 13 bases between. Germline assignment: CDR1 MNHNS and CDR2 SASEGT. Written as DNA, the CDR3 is TGTGCCAGCAGTGGGCAACTTCGAAGCTCCTACAATGAGCAGTTCTTC. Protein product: CASSGQLRSSYNEQFF.

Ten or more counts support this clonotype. The CDR3 protein is CASRFGGFHYGANVLTF. In DNA form, the CDR3 reads TGTGCCAGCCGGTTCGGGGGTTTCCACTACGGGGCCAACGTCCTGACTTTC. This rearrangement joins TRBV12-3 or TRBV12-4 to TRBJ2-6; D may be TRBD2 (6 bases). The germline V and J ends were trimmed by 8 bases and 4 bases, with 21 bases remaining between them. The CDR3 loop spans 17 amino acids.

CDR3 in amino acids: CASSQYERTGEAFF. In DNA, the CDR3 is TGTGCCAGCAGCCAATATGAAAGGACAGGGGAAGCTTTCTTT. This sequence joins TRBV3-1 and TRBJ1-1; 8 positions match TRBD1. V gave up 2 bases and J gave up 8 bases; unmatched junction bases: 7. The V gene's germline CDR1 is LGHDT and CDR2 YNNKEL (reference sequence). This CDR3 has 14 amino acids.

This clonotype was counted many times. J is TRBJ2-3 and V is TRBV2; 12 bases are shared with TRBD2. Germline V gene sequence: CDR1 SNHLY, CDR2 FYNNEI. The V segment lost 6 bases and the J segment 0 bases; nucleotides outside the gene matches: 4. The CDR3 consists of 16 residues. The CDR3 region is CASRLLAGGSTDTQYF. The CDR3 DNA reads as TGTGCCAGCAGGCTTCTAGCGGGAGGGAGCACAGATACGCAGTATTTT.

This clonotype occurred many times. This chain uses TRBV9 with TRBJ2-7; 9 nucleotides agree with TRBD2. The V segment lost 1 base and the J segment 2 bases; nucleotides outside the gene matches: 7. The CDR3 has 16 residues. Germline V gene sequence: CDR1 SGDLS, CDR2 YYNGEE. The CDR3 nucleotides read TGTGCCAGCAGCGTAACGGTGCGGGGGGGTACCTACGAGCAGTACTTC. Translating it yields CASSVTVRGGTYEQYF.

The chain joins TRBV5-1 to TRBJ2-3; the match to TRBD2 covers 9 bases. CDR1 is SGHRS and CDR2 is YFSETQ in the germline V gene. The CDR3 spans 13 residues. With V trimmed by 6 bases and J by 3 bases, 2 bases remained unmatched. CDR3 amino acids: CASTTSGTDTQYF. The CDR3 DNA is TGCGCCAGCACGACTAGCGGTACAGATACGCAGTATTTT.

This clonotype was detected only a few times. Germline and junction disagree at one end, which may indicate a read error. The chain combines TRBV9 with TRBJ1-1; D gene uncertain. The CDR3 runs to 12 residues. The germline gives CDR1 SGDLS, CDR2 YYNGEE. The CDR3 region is CASSVAESQAFF. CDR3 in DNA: TGTGCCAGCAGTGTAGCGGAATCTCAAGCTTTCTTT. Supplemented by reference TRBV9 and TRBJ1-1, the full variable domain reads DSGVTQTPKHLITATGQRVTLRCSPRSGDLSVYWYQQSLDQGLQFLIQYYNGEERAKGNILERFSAQQFPDLHSELNLSSLELGDSALYFCASSVAESQAFFGQGTRLTVV.

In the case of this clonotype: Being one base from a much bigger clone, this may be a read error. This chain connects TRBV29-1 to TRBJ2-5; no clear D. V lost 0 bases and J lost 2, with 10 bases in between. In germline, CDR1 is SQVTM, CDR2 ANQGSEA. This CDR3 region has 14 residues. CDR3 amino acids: CSVEDMATQETQYF. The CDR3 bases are TGCAGCGTTGAAGATATGGCAACTCAAGAGACCCAGTACTTC.

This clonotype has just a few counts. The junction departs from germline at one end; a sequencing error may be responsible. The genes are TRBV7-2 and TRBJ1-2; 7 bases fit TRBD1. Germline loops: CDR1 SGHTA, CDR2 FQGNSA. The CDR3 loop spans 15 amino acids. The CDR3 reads CAGSLDDRVSYGYTF. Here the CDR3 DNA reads TGTGCCGGCAGCTTAGATGACAGGGTATCCTATGGCTACACCTTC. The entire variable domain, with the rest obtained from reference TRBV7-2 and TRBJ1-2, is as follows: GAGVSQSPSNKVTEKGKDVELRCDPISGHTALYWYRQSLGQGLEFLIYFQGNSAPDKSGLPSDRFSAERTGGSVSTLTIQRTQQEDSAVYLCAGSLDDRVSYGYTFGSGTRLTVV.

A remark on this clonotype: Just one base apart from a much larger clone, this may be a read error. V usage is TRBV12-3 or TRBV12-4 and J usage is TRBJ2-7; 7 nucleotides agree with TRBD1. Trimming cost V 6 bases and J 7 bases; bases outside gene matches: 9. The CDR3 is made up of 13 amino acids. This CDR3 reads CASSRDSYNEQYF. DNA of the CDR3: TGTGCCAGCAGCCGGGACAGCTACAATGAGCAGTACTTC.

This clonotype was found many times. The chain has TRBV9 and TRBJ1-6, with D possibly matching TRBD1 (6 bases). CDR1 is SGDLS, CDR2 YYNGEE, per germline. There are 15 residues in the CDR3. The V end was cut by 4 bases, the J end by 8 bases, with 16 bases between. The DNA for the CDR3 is TGTGCCAGCAGCCCGGTGGGGGGCACCTATTCACCCCTCCACTTT. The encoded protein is CASSPVGGTYSPLHF.

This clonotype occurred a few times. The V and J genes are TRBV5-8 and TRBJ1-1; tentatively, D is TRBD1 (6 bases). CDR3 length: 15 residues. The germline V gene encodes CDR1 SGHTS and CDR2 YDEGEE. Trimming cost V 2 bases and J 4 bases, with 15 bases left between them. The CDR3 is CASSFEGGWPTEAFF. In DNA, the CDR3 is TGTGCCAGCAGCTTCGAGGGGGGTTGGCCCACTGAAGCTTTCTTT.